The 30 T cell receptor beta chains reported below all come from one sample, sequenced in a study of control samples from healthy donors and cancer patients. The data were produced by immunoSEQ multiplex PCR, yet TCRdb's version contains in-frame clones alone and is incomplete. The table shows tens of thousands of clones, with around 87% occurring only once. Sequences were obtained from blood. Source of these receptors: a man in his fifties in good health.

This rearrangement joins TRBV19 to TRBJ1-6; TRBD1 aligns across 9 bases. Germline values: CDR1 LNHDA, CDR2 SQIVND (reference sequence). After removal of 10 bases from V and 9 bases from J, the junction contained 10 bases not matched to a gene. This CDR3 has 14 residues. CDR3 bases: TGTGCCACACAGGGGGCAAGGGAGGGTTCACCCCTCCACTTT. Its translation: CATQGAREGSPLHF.

This clone ranks as medium-sized. The rearrangement links TRBV2 to TRBJ2-1; no reliable D call. Germline CDR1 reads SNHLY; CDR2 reads FYNNEI. CDR3 length equals 11 residues. The ends were cut back, 5 bases at V and 5 bases at J, with 4 bases in the middle. The CDR3 loop reads CASSYDNEQFF. CDR3 coding DNA: TGTGCCAGCAGTTATGACAATGAGCAGTTCTTC.

In this sample, this clone turned up a few times. The rearrangement joins TRBV3-1 (or the pseudogene TRBV3-2) to TRBJ1-3, with a weak D call TRBD1 (5 bases). The V and J ends lost 1 base and 4 bases respectively, with 11 bases between them. Germline lookup yields CDR1 LGHDT and CDR2 YNNKEL (reference sequence). The CDR3 loop spans 15 amino acids. This CDR3 reads CASSQARQPGNTIYF. The CDR3 nucleotides read TGTGCCAGCAGCCAAGCCCGACAGCCAGGAAACACCATATATTTT.

This clone was observed a handful of times. The J gene is TRBJ1-1, the V gene TRBV5-1; D gene ambiguous. The CDR3 totals 16 residues. The germline gives CDR1 SGHRS, CDR2 YFSETQ. Trimming left V 2 bases short and J 1 base short, with 15 bases between. The CDR3, as DNA: TGCGCCAGCAGCTTCACCGGGCCCCGCCAGAACACTGAAGCTTTCTTT. Its translation: CASSFTGPRQNTEAFF.

This chain links TRBV6-5 with TRBJ1-2; D is unclear. Germline V gene data show CDR1 as MNHEY and CDR2 as SVGAGI. This CDR3 is built from 15 residues. V was pared by 0 bases and J by 0 bases, with 8 bases between. The CDR3 here is CASSYSLVPNYGYTF. The CDR3 bases are TGTGCCAGCAGTTACTCGCTTGTTCCTAACTATGGCTACACCTTC.

This chain joins TRBV4-1 and TRBJ2-2, with D perhaps matching TRBD1 or TRBD2 (5 bases each). Germline V gene sequence: CDR1 MGHRA, CDR2 YSYEKL. The CDR3 extends over 14 amino acids. With 8 bases removed from V and 6 bases from J, the gap between germline ends came to 16 bases. In DNA, the CDR3 is TGCGCCAGCCAGAGGGGCAGCCTGGCCGGGGAGCTGTTTTTT. Protein: CASQRGSLAGELFF.

V gene TRBV24-1 combines with J gene TRBJ2-5, with 7 bases identical to TRBD2. The length of the CDR3 is 15 residues. From germline, CDR1 is KGHDR and CDR2 SFDVKD. V shed 3 bases, J shed 7 bases, and the junction held 10 bases outside the gene matches. In nucleotides, the CDR3 is TGTGCCACCAGTGATCCGGGACTACCCGGCGGGACCCAGTACTTC. Its translation: CATSDPGLPGGTQYF.

The chain recombines TRBV15 with TRBJ1-2; weak D call: TRBD1 (5 bases). Germline assignment: CDR1 LNHNV and CDR2 YYDKDF (reference sequence). V was clipped by 3 bases and J by 2 bases, with 13 bases between them. The CDR3 has 15 residues. The CDR3 DNA sequence: TGTGCCACCAGCAGGCAGGACACACCAAACTATGGCTACACCTTC. Protein: CATSRQDTPNYGYTF.

The chain couples TRBV13 to TRBJ2-3; D ambiguous. Between the trimmed V and J ends, which lost 0 bases and 2 bases, there was a span of 6 bases. The germline V gene has CDR1 PRHDT and CDR2 FYEKMQ (reference sequence). The CDR3 loop spans 14 amino acids. CDR3 sequence reads: CASSLGPDTDTQYF. The CDR3 region has the DNA TGTGCCAGCAGCTTAGGCCCGGACACAGATACGCAGTATTTT.

This rearrangement joins TRBV6-5 to TRBJ2-7; D is ambiguous. This CDR3 contains 14 residues. Trimming took off 7 bases at V and 0 bases at J, with 13 bases between the two ends. The germline gives CDR1 MNHEY, CDR2 SVGAGI. CDR3 protein: CASKSDGFSYEQYV. CDR3 sequence (DNA): TGTGCCAGCAAATCGGACGGCTTCTCCTACGAGCAGTACGTC.

The gene calls are TRBV24-1 and TRBJ2-7; D is possibly TRBD2 (5 bases). Trimming took 3 bases from V and 2 from J, leaving 13 bases between them. CDR1 and CDR2 from the germline V gene are KGHDR and SFDVKD. The CDR3 totals 15 residues. In DNA form, the CDR3 reads TGTGCCACCAGTGATGGTGGGAGTAGGGCCTACGAGCAGTACTTC. Translated, it gives CATSDGGSRAYEQYF.

The chain couples TRBV5-1 to TRBJ1-2; D ambiguous. The V end was cut by 2 bases, the J end by 3 bases, with 5 bases between. The CDR3 extends over 12 amino acids. Germline CDR1 SGHRS, CDR2 YFSETQ. CDR3 sequence: CASSFGDYGYTF. CDR3 in DNA: TGCGCCAGCAGCTTTGGGGACTATGGCTACACCTTC. The full variable domain, its missing parts supplied by reference TRBV5-1 and TRBJ1-2, is KAGVTQTPRYLIKTRGQQVTLSCSPISGHRSVSWYQQTPGQGLQFLFEYFSETQRNKGNFPGRFSGRQFSNSRSEMNVSTLELGDSALYLCASSFGDYGYTFGSGTRLTVV.

The chain uses TRBV2 and TRBJ1-3; no clear D gene. The CDR3 length is 13 residues. Trimming cost V 3 bases and J 4 bases, with 7 bases left between them. Germline V gene data show CDR1 as SNHLY and CDR2 as FYNNEI. The CDR3 sequence is CASSDESGNTIYF. For the CDR3, the DNA is TGTGCCAGCAGTGACGAGTCAGGAAACACCATATATTTT. The full variable domain, rest sourced from reference TRBV2 and TRBJ1-3, is EPEVTQTPSHQVTQMGQEVILRCVPISNHLYFYWYRQILGQKVEFLVSFYNNEISEKSEIFDDQFSVERPDGSNFTLKIRSTKLEDSAMYFCASSDESGNTIYFGEGSWLTVV.

The rearrangement joins TRBV7-9 to TRBJ2-7; D uncertain. CDR1 and CDR2 from the germline V gene are SEHNR and FQNEAQ (reference sequence). This CDR3 comprises 13 residues. Trimming stripped 2 bases from V and 3 bases from J, with 8 bases between. CDR3 sequence: CASSLNQIYEQYF. For the CDR3, the DNA is TGTGCCAGCAGCTTAAATCAGATCTACGAGCAGTACTTC.

By share, this clone ranks as medium-sized. The chain has TRBV19 and TRBJ2-1, with unresolved D. CDR3 length: 12 amino acids. V was cut by 3 bases and J by 2 bases, with 2 bases left in between. CDR1 and CDR2 (germline): LNHDA, SQIVND (reference sequence). CDR3 in DNA: TGTGCCAGTAGTATCCCCTACAATGAGCAGTTCTTC. It specifies CASSIPYNEQFF.

The chain uses TRBV5-4 and TRBJ1-1, with TRBD1 as a possible D gene (5 bases). Trimming stripped 6 bases from V and 4 bases from J, with 22 bases between. CDR3 size: 16 residues. From germline, CDR1 is SGHNT and CDR2 YYREEE (reference sequence). DNA of the CDR3: TGTGCCAGCACTACAACGGACGCGGGGCGCGGCACTGAAGCTTTCTTT. As protein: CASTTTDAGRGTEAFF.

The chain has TRBV24-1 and TRBJ2-2; D is possibly TRBD2 (6 bases). The CDR3 runs to 15 residues. Germline loops: CDR1 KGHDR, CDR2 SFDVKD. The V end was cut by 6 bases, the J end by 2 bases, with 12 bases between. The CDR3 sequence is CATSSRRGNTGELFF. CDR3 coding DNA: TGTGCCACCAGTAGTAGGAGGGGTAACACCGGGGAGCTGTTTTTT.

The chain employs TRBV6-4 and TRBJ2-1; the D call may be TRBD1 or TRBD2 (5 bases each). Trimming left V 0 bases short and J 10 bases short, with 13 bases between. The CDR3 covers 14 residues. CDR1 and CDR2 (germline): MRHNA, SNTAGT. The CDR3 here is CASSDSGDTGEQFF. Written as DNA, the CDR3 is TGTGCCAGCAGTGACTCGGGGGATACGGGGGAGCAGTTCTTC.

The gene calls are TRBV5-1 and TRBJ2-5, with D unclear. Per germline, CDR1 SGHRS and CDR2 YFSETQ. V shed 4 bases and J shed 4 bases, with 11 bases lying between them. The CDR3 loop spans 13 amino acids. CDR3 nucleotides: TGCGCCAGCAGCCCTGGCTTGGGAGAGACCCAGTACTTC. It codes for CASSPGLGETQYF.

The rearrangement uses TRBV7-2 and TRBJ1-1, with TRBD1 as a possible D gene (5 bases). V gave up 5 bases and J gave up 1 base, with 11 bases separating them. The CDR3 spans 14 residues. Germline V gene sequence: CDR1 SGHTA, CDR2 FQGNSA. The CDR3 is CASSPTRGNTEAFF. The CDR3, as DNA: TGTGCCAGCAGCCCCACGAGGGGGAACACTGAAGCTTTCTTT.

This sequence joins TRBV5-6 and TRBJ2-1, with D possibly being TRBD1 (5 bases). In germline, CDR1 is SGHDT, CDR2 YYEEEE. The CDR3 consists of 15 residues. Trimming took off 6 bases at V and 3 bases at J, with 16 bases between the two ends. This CDR3 reads CASTSVDRLYNEQFF. CDR3 nucleotide sequence: TGTGCCAGCACCTCGGTCGACAGACTCTACAATGAGCAGTTCTTC.

Turning to this clone: This same CDR3 is encoded by further DNA sequences in the sample. The rearrangement links TRBV7-3 to TRBJ1-1; D is ambiguous. From germline, CDR1 is SGHTA and CDR2 FQGTGA. The ends were cut back, 4 bases at V and 1 base at J, with 7 bases in the middle. This CDR3 is built from 13 residues. The CDR3 DNA reads as TGTGCCAGCAGCTCGGACGGGAACACTGAAGCTTTCTTT. Translation gives CASSSDGNTEAFF.

The chain recombines TRBV5-4 with TRBJ1-6; D not certain. Germline V lookup: CDR1 SGHNT, CDR2 YYREEE (reference sequence). Trimming pared 2 bases from V and 5 bases from J, leaving 11 bases between. This CDR3 comprises 15 residues. The CDR3, as DNA: TGTGCCAGCAGCTTTGGAGGGCTGGATAATTCACCCCTCCACTTT. This codes for CASSFGGLDNSPLHF.

The rearrangement joins TRBV7-2 to TRBJ1-6, with a weak D call TRBD1 (5 bases). The germline CDR1 and CDR2 sequences are SGHTA and FQGNSA. This CDR3 spans 14 amino acids. V lost 1 base, J lost 6 bases, and 7 bases lay in between. In nucleotides, the CDR3 is TGTGCCAGCAGCTTAGGGGGGGTTAATTCACCCCTCCACTTT. Amino acids: CASSLGGVNSPLHF.

The J gene is TRBJ2-2, the V gene TRBV4-2; 11 positions match TRBD2. V lost 2 bases and J lost 5; bases outside the gene matches: 7. The CDR3 length is 17 residues. The germline CDR1 and CDR2 sequences are LGHNA and YNFKEQ. DNA for the CDR3: TGTGCCAGCAGCCAAACCCTAGCGGGAGGAGGTACCGGGGAGCTGTTTTTT. Translation: CASSQTLAGGGTGELFF.

The rearrangement joins TRBV9 to TRBJ2-3; 15 nucleotides align to TRBD2. Germline V gives CDR1 SGDLS, CDR2 YYNGEE. The CDR3 covers 17 residues. The J segment lost 2 bases and the V segment lost 4 bases, leaving 5 bases of the junction unmatched. The CDR3 is CASSSRTSGRATDTQYF. As DNA, the CDR3 is TGTGCCAGCAGCTCCCGGACTAGCGGGAGGGCCACAGATACGCAGTATTTT.

The chain uses TRBV29-1 and TRBJ2-2; weak D call: TRBD1 (5 bases). V was clipped by 4 bases and J by 9 bases, with 9 bases between them. Per germline, CDR1 SQVTM and CDR2 ANQGSEA. The CDR3 totals 11 residues. In nucleotides, the CDR3 is TGCAGCGTTGTAGTGGGGCGGGAGCTGTTTTTT. Protein sequence: CSVVVGRELFF.

The genes are TRBV6-5 and TRBJ1-1, with a possible D match to TRBD1 (6 bases). This CDR3 is 13 amino acids long. Looked up from germline, CDR1 is MNHEY and CDR2 is SVGAGI. This CDR3 is CVIPPPGDTEAFF. CDR3 nucleotides: TGTGTCATCCCCCCCCCAGGGGACACTGAAGCTTTCTTT.

This sequence joins TRBV24-1 and TRBJ2-3, with TRBD1 matching 7 bases. Germline V gene sequence: CDR1 KGHDR, CDR2 SFDVKD. J was trimmed by 0 bases and V by 4 bases; bases with no gene match: 6. This CDR3 region has 16 residues. The CDR3 protein is CATSDPGQFSTDTQYF. For the CDR3, the DNA is TGTGCCACCAGTGACCCGGGACAGTTTAGCACAGATACGCAGTATTTT.

This clone appeared a few times. The CDR3 protein is CASSLSVAGYNEQFF. The CDR3 DNA is TGTGCCAGCAGCTTATCTGTAGCGGGGTACAATGAGCAGTTCTTC. J is TRBJ2-1 and V is TRBV7-6; 8 bases agree with TRBD2. Trimming cost V 2 bases and J 4 bases; bases outside gene matches: 4. Germline CDR1 SGHVS, CDR2 FNYEAQ. This CDR3 contains 15 residues. The complete variable domain, with remaining parts taken from reference TRBV7-6 and TRBJ2-1, reads GAGVSQSPRYKVTKRGQDVALRCDPISGHVSLYWYRQALGQGPEFLTYFNYEAQQDKSGLPNDRFSAERPEGSISTLTIQRTEQRDSAMYRCASSLSVAGYNEQFFGPGTRLTVL.